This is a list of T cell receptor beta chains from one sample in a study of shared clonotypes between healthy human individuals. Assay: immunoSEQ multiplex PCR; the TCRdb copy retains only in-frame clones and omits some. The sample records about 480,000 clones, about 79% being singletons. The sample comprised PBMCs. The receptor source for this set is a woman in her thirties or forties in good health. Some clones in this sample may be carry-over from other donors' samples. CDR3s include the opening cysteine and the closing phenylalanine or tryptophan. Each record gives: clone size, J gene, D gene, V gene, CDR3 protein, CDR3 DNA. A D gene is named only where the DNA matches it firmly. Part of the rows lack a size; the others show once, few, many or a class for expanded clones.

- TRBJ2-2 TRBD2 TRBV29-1 CSVVPSGRATGTGELFF TGCAGCGTTGTGCCTAGCGGGAGGGCCACGGGAACCGGGGAGCTGTTTTTT
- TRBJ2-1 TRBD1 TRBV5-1 CASSTGTGNEQFF TGCGCCAGCAGCACCGGGACAGGGAATGAGCAGTTCTTC
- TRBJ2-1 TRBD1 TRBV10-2 CASSAPGTANEQFF TGCGCCAGCAGTGCCCCCGGGACAGCTAATGAGCAGTTCTTC
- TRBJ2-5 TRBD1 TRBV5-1 CASSLGSGGETQYF TGCGCCAGCAGCTTGGGTTCAGGGGGTGAGACCCAGTACTTC
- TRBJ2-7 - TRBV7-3 CASSQLGTPVHEQYF TGTGCCAGCAGCCAATTGGGGACACCTGTACACGAGCAGTACTTC
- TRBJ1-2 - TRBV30 CAWRPGRSYGYTF TGTGCCTGGAGGCCGGGGAGGTCCTATGGCTACACCTTC
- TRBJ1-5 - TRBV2 CASSEAAGTQPQHF TGTGCCAGCAGTGAAGCTGCAGGGACCCAGCCCCAGCATTTT
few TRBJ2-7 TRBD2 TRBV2 CASSEDLAGDEQYF TGTGCCAGCAGTGAAGATCTAGCGGGGGATGAGCAGTACTTC
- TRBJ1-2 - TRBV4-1 CASSQGRTNYGYTF TGCGCCAGCAGCCAAGGACGAACAAACTATGGCTACACCTTC
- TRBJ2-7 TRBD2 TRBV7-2 CASSTSGTTTYEQYF TGTGCCAGCAGCACATCCGGGACTACGACGTACGAGCAGTACTTC
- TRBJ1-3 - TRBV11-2 CASSFGASGNTIYF TGTGCCAGCAGCTTCGGGGCGTCTGGAAACACCATATATTTT
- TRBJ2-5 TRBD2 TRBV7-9 CASSSLAGGQETQYF TGTGCCAGCAGCTCTTTAGCGGGAGGCCAAGAGACCCAGTACTTC
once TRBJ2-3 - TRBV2 CASSLHTQYF TGTGCCAGCAGTCTTCATACGCAGTATTTT
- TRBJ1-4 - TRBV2 CASTRLAPNEKLFF TGTGCCAGCACAAGACTAGCCCCTAATGAAAAACTGTTTTTT
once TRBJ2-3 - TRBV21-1 CASSRKTVFRTDTQYF TGTGCCAGCAGCAGGAAGACGGTTTTCCGCACAGATACGCAGTATTTT
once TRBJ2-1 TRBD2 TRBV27 CASSPRRLAGSYNEQFF TGTGCCAGCAGTCCCCGCCGACTAGCCGGCTCCTACAATGAGCAGTTCTTC
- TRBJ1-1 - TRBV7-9 CASSWGGGPSTEAFF TGTGCCAGCAGCTGGGGCGGGGGGCCTTCTACTGAAGCTTTCTTT
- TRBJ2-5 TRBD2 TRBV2 CASSMGLAGRETQYF TGTGCCAGCAGCATGGGACTAGCGGGGCGAGAGACCCAGTACTTC
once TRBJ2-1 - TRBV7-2 CASSTGLWQHNEQFF TGTGCCAGCAGCACTGGGCTATGGCAGCACAATGAGCAGTTCTTC
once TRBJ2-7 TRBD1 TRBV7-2 CASSLKGTGKTYEQYF TGTGCCAGCAGCTTAAAGGGGACAGGGAAAACCTACGAGCAGTACTTC
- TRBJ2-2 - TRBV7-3 CASSLVPNTGELFF TGTGCCAGCAGCTTAGTACCGAACACCGGGGAGCTGTTTTTT
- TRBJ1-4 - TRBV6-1 CASSARGIEEKLFF TGTGCCAGCAGTGCCCGGGGGATAGAAGAAAAACTGTTTTTT
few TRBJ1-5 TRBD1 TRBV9 CASSVQGGNQPQHF TGTGCCAGCAGCGTACAGGGGGGCAATCAGCCCCAGCATTTT
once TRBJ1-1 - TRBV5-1 CASSSYSNTEAFF TGCGCCAGCAGCTCATATTCGAACACTGAAGCTTTCTTT
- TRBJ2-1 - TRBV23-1 CASSQSERPYNEQFF TGCGCCAGCAGTCAATCGGAACGACCGTACAATGAGCAGTTCTTC
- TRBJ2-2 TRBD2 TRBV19 CASSKQLAVGRELFF TGTGCCAGTAGTAAACAGCTAGCGGTCGGCCGGGAGCTGTTTTTT
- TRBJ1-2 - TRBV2 CASRLEVNYGYTF TGTGCCAGCAGATTAGAGGTTAACTATGGCTACACCTTC
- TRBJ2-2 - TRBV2 CASKLRTSVVGELFF TGTGCCAGCAAATTGAGGACCTCGGTGGTCGGGGAGCTGTTTTTT
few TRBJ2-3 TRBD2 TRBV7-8 CASSLSSGGPGQYF TGTGCCAGCAGCTTATCATCGGGAGGGCCGGGGCAGTATTTT
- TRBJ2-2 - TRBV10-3 CAISDDRNTGELFF TGTGCCATCAGTGATGACAGGAACACCGGGGAGCTGTTTTTT
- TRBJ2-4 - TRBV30 CAYLAKNIQYF TGTGCCTATTTAGCCAAAAACATTCAGTACTTC
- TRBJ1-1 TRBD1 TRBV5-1 CASSLQGGTEAFF TGCGCCAGCAGCTTGCAGGGGGGCACTGAAGCTTTCTTT
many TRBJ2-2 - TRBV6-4 CASSDRENGELFF TGTGCCAGCAGTGACAGGGAGAACGGGGAGCTGTTTTTT
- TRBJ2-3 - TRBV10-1 CASGGSTDTQYF TGCGCCAGCGGGGGTAGCACAGATACGCAGTATTTT
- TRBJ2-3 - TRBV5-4 CASSLATGWARADTQYF TGTGCCAGCAGCTTGGCCACAGGTTGGGCCCGGGCAGATACGCAGTATTTT
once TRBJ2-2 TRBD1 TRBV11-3 CASSLGRGRSTGELFF TGTGCCAGCAGCCTAGGCAGGGGGCGAAGCACCGGGGAGCTGTTTTTT
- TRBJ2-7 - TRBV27 CASRGPTTEQYF TGTGCCAGCAGGGGACCAACCACCGAGCAGTACTTC
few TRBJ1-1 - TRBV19 CASSIRDTGFAEAFF TGTGCCAGTAGTATACGGGATACAGGGTTCGCTGAAGCTTTCTTT
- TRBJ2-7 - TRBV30 CAWSAGYEQYF TGTGCCTGGAGTGCAGGCTACGAGCAGTACTTC
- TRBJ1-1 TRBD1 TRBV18 CASSPPYRGTEAFF TGTGCCAGCTCACCACCCTACAGGGGCACTGAAGCTTTCTTT
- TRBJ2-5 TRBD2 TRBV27 CASSLLLGRAEETQYF TGTGCCAGCAGTTTACTTCTAGGGAGGGCCGAGGAGACCCAGTACTTC
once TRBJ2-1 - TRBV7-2 CASSQTFQPTYNEQFF TGTGCCAGCAGTCAAACGTTCCAACCAACTTACAATGAGCAGTTCTTC
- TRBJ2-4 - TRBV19 CASISPHLGKNIQYF TGTGCCAGTATCTCCCCCCACCTTGGCAAAAACATTCAGTACTTC
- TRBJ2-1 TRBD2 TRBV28 CASSSTPGTSGRYNEQFF TGTGCCAGCAGTTCCACCCCCGGGACTAGCGGAAGATACAATGAGCAGTTCTTC
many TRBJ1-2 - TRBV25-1 CASRPRQALNYGYTF TGTGCCAGCAGACCTAGACAGGCCCTTAACTATGGCTACACCTTC
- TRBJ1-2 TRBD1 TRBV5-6 CASSRGQGIGYTF TGTGCCAGCAGCCGCGGACAGGGGATTGGCTACACCTTC
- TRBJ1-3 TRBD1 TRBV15 CATSRVADRGNTIYF TGTGCCACCAGCAGAGTAGCGGACAGGGGAAACACCATATATTTT
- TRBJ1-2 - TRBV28 CASRGSSGGYTF TGTGCCAGCAGGGGCAGCTCTGGTGGCTACACCTTC
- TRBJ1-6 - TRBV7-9 CASSLVNSPLHF TGTGCCAGCAGCTTAGTGAATTCACCCCTCCACTTT
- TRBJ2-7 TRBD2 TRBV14 CASSLGLAGAGEQYF TGTGCCAGCAGCCTGGGACTAGCGGGCGCGGGGGAGCAGTACTTC
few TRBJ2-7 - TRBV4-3 CASSQDLEDEQYF TGCGCCAGCAGCCAAGACTTGGAGGACGAGCAGTACTTC
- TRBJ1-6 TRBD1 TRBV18 CASSGQGDSPLHF TGTGCCAGCTCGGGACAGGGGGATTCACCCCTCCACTTT
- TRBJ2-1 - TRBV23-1 CASSQATKCTRNEQFF TGCGCCAGCAGTCAAGCGACGAAGTGTACTAGGAATGAGCAGTTCTTC
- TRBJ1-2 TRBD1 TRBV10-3 CAISPGGHGYTF TGTGCCATCAGTCCAGGGGGACATGGCTACACCTTC
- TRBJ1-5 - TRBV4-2 CASSRDFDQPQHF TGTGCCAGCAGCCGGGACTTCGATCAGCCCCAGCATTTT
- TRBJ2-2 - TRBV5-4 CASSFDWNTGELFF TGTGCCAGCAGCTTCGACTGGAACACCGGGGAGCTGTTTTTT
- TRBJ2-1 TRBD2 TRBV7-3 CASSSDSGRGNEQFF TGTGCCAGCAGCTCCGATAGCGGGAGGGGAAATGAGCAGTTCTTC
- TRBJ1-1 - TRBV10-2 CASSENTEAFF TGCGCCAGCAGTGAAAACACTGAAGCTTTCTTT
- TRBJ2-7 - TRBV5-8 CASSSRGPYEQYF TGTGCCAGCAGCTCCCGAGGACCCTACGAGCAGTACTTC